These 32 T cell receptor beta chains share one sample of origin, sequenced in a study of T cell responses to AZD1222 COVID-19 vaccine. TCRdb's table, derived via immunoSEQ multiplex PCR, lists solely in-frame clones and lacks some. This sample has 110,000 to 150,000 clones; approximately 91% occur once, and the top ten carry less than 2%. This material consisted of peripheral blood, taken 28 days after the second AZD1222 dose. The receptors derive from an adult who received the AZD1222 COVID-19 vaccine.

This clone showed up just once. The chain is built from TRBV2 and TRBJ1-4; TRBD1 is a possible D gene (6 bases). V lost 6 bases and J 4 bases, leaving 12 bases between the germline ends. This CDR3 comprises 14 residues. Per the germline V gene, CDR1 is SNHLY and CDR2 is FYNNEI. The CDR3 here is CASRPQGLNEKLFF. For the CDR3, the DNA is TGTGCCAGCAGACCACAGGGACTTAATGAAAAACTGTTTTTT.

This chain links TRBV18 with TRBJ2-1; D unresolved. The germline CDR1 and CDR2 sequences are KGHSH and LQKENI. CDR3 length: 15 residues. V dropped 2 bases and J dropped 0 bases, with 8 bases sitting between them. DNA for the CDR3: TGTGCCAGCTCACCAAATAGCCCCTCCTACAATGAGCAGTTCTTC. It specifies CASSPNSPSYNEQFF.

This clone was seen more than once but under ten times. The chain recombines TRBV3-1 (or the pseudogene TRBV3-2) with TRBJ1-5, with TRBD1 as a possible D gene (5 bases). Germline V gene sequence: CDR1 LGHDT, CDR2 YNNKEL (reference sequence). The CDR3 totals 16 residues. V gave up 0 bases and J gave up 0 bases, with 9 bases separating them. The CDR3 spells CASSQEGGDSNQPQHF. In DNA, the CDR3 is TGTGCCAGCAGCCAAGAAGGAGGGGATAGCAATCAGCCCCAGCATTTT.

This clone occurred once. V gene TRBV5-8 combines with J gene TRBJ1-2, with a tentative D call TRBD1 (5 bases). The germline gives CDR1 SGHTS, CDR2 YDEGEE. Trimming cost V 2 bases and J 0 bases, with 11 bases left between them. The CDR3 spans 15 residues. The CDR3 sequence: CASSLRVGANYGYTF. The DNA for the CDR3 is TGTGCCAGCAGCTTAAGGGTAGGGGCTAACTATGGCTACACCTTC.

The J gene is TRBJ2-1, the V gene TRBV5-1; 13 nucleotides match TRBD2. The CDR3 totals 17 residues. Germline values: CDR1 SGHRS, CDR2 YFSETQ. The J segment lost 0 bases and the V segment lost 6 bases, leaving 6 bases of the junction unmatched. CDR3 residues: CASKTSGRTSSYNEQFF. The CDR3 bases are TGCGCCAGCAAGACTAGCGGGAGGACTAGCTCCTACAATGAGCAGTTCTTC. The complete variable domain, with remaining parts taken from reference TRBV5-1 and TRBJ2-1, reads KAGVTQTPRYLIKTRGQQVTLSCSPISGHRSVSWYQQTPGQGLQFLFEYFSETQRNKGNFPGRFSGRQFSNSRSEMNVSTLELGDSALYLCASKTSGRTSSYNEQFFGPGTRLTVL.

CDR3: CASSSPPGVNEQFF. As DNA, the CDR3 is TGTGCCAGCAGCTCCCCGCCGGGTGTCAATGAGCAGTTCTTC. The V and J genes are TRBV7-9 and TRBJ2-1; D is undetermined. CDR3 length equals 14 residues. The germline gives CDR1 SEHNR, CDR2 FQNEAQ (reference sequence). V lost 4 bases and J lost 6, with 13 bases in between.

The chain uses TRBV11-2 and TRBJ1-2; tentatively, D is TRBD1 (5 bases). The CDR3 loop spans 14 amino acids. The V end lost 5 bases, the J end lost 7 bases, and 17 bases lay between the germline ends. CDR1 and CDR2 (germline): SGHAT, FQNNGV. The CDR3 here is CASSPRGHGGGYTF. CDR3 sequence (DNA): TGTGCCAGCAGCCCCCGGGGCCACGGGGGTGGCTACACCTTC.

The gene calls are TRBV12-3 or TRBV12-4 and TRBJ1-6; D possibly corresponds to TRBD1 (5 bases). Trimming removed 5 bases from V and 14 bases from J, with 16 bases in between. This CDR3 is built from 13 residues. This CDR3 is CASSILLGEALHF. Here the CDR3 DNA reads TGTGCCAGCAGTATACTATTGGGGGAAGCCCTCCACTTT.

V is TRBV3-1 (or the pseudogene TRBV3-2) and J is TRBJ2-2; D is ambiguous. Trimming stripped 4 bases from V and 8 bases from J, with 14 bases between. The CDR3 contains 14 residues. The V gene's germline CDR1 is LGHDT and CDR2 YNNKEL (reference sequence). The CDR3 is CASSRDPMRGELFF. Written as DNA, the CDR3 is TGTGCCAGCAGCCGCGACCCGATGAGAGGGGAGCTGTTTTTT.

This clone appeared a single time. V and J are TRBV6-5 and TRBJ2-6; D is perhaps TRBD2 (6 bases). The V gene's germline CDR1 is MNHEY and CDR2 SVGAGI. V was trimmed by 2 bases and J by 6 bases, leaving 8 bases between them. CDR3 length equals 14 residues. DNA of the CDR3: TGTGCCAGCAGTTACGCGGGGTCGGCCAACGTCCTGACTTTC. Amino acid sequence: CASSYAGSANVLTF.

This chain joins TRBV10-2 and TRBJ2-3; 8 bases are a match to TRBD2. The J segment lost 5 bases and the V segment lost 3 bases, leaving 13 bases of the junction unmatched. In germline, CDR1 is WSHSY, CDR2 SAAADI. There are 17 residues in the CDR3. CDR3 bases: TGCGCCAGCAGTGACCCCCAGCTAGCGGGTATTAGAGATACGCAGTATTTT. This sequence encodes CASSDPQLAGIRDTQYF.

This rearrangement joins TRBV18 to TRBJ1-4; no definite D call. The CDR3 totals 12 residues. Trimming cost V 6 bases and J 13 bases, with 15 bases left between them. CDR1 is KGHSH, CDR2 LQKENI, per germline. The DNA for the CDR3 is TGTGCCAGCTCTCCCGGATCTAGTTCACTGTTTTTT. Translation: CASSPGSSSLFF.

The J gene is TRBJ1-1, the V gene TRBV7-9; weak D call: TRBD1 (5 bases). This CDR3 contains 14 residues. Germline lookup yields CDR1 SEHNR and CDR2 FQNEAQ (reference sequence). The V gene lost 3 bases and the J gene lost 4 bases, with 12 bases spanning the gap. The CDR3 nucleotides read TGTGCCAGCAGCTTTCAGGGATCGGTCACTGAAGCTTTCTTT. Residues: CASSFQGSVTEAFF.

This chain uses TRBV11-1 with TRBJ1-1, with D maybe TRBD1 (5 bases). The CDR3 runs to 14 residues. CDR1 and CDR2 from the germline V gene are SGHAT and FQDESV (reference sequence). V was cut by 4 bases and J by 0 bases, with 9 bases left in between. The CDR3, as DNA: TGTGCCAGCAGCTCGGGACGCATGAACACTGAAGCTTTCTTT. It translates to CASSSGRMNTEAFF. Together with reference TRBV11-1 and TRBJ1-1, the CDR3 gives the full variable domain: EAEVAQSPRYKITEKSQAVAFWCDPISGHATLYWYRQILGQGPELLVQFQDESVVDDSQLPKDRFSAERLKGVDSTLKIQPAELGDSAMYLCASSSGRMNTEAFFGQGTRLTVV.

The chain combines TRBV7-8 with TRBJ2-1; perhaps TRBD1 as D (5 bases). V was trimmed by 5 bases and J by 3 bases, leaving 14 bases between them. Germline-derived CDR1 and CDR2 are SGHVS and FQNEAQ. The CDR3 runs 15 residues. The CDR3 bases are TGTGCCAGCAGCCCGCGCGACAGTAGCTACAATGAGCAGTTCTTC. This encodes CASSPRDSSYNEQFF.

J is TRBJ2-1 and V is TRBV20-1; 9 positions match TRBD1. This CDR3 has 15 residues. V was clipped by 3 bases and J by 5 bases; unmatched bases: 8. From germline, CDR1 is DFQATT and CDR2 SNEGSKA (reference sequence). This CDR3 reads CSASKPGTGNNEQFF. The CDR3 DNA reads as TGCAGTGCTAGTAAACCCGGGACAGGGAACAATGAGCAGTTCTTC.

This chain uses TRBV15 with TRBJ2-2; possibly TRBD1 or TRBD2 for D (5 bases each). CDR1 and CDR2 from the germline V gene are LNHNV and YYDKDF (reference sequence). Trimming took off 1 base at V and 3 bases at J, with 9 bases between the two ends. This CDR3 region has 15 residues. CDR3 in amino acids: CATSRGQGDTGELFF. The CDR3 DNA reads as TGTGCCACCAGCAGAGGGCAGGGAGACACCGGGGAGCTGTTTTTT.

The chain joins TRBV19 to TRBJ1-1; D is unclear. This CDR3 has 11 amino acids. CDR1 LNHDA and CDR2 SQIVND come from the germline V gene (reference sequence). Trimming shortened V by 4 bases and J by 5 bases, and 5 bases separated the two germline ends. In DNA form, the CDR3 reads TGTGCCAGTAGTAGGGGAACTGAAGCTTTCTTT. Its translation is CASSRGTEAFF.

The sample holds a few counts of this clone. This rearrangement joins TRBV7-2 to TRBJ2-3; TRBD1 matches at 7 bases. Losses at the gene ends were 5 bases for V and 1 base for J; bases not matched to a gene: 12. The germline CDR1 and CDR2 sequences are SGHTA and FQGNSA. The CDR3 totals 17 residues. This CDR3 reads CASSPYSPGTGTDTQYF. In DNA, the CDR3 is TGTGCCAGCAGCCCCTATTCCCCCGGGACAGGCACAGATACGCAGTATTTT.

This CDR3 reads CASSQDHWNYGYTF. CDR3 nucleotide sequence: TGTGCCAGCAGCCAAGATCACTGGAACTATGGCTACACCTTC. The V gene is TRBV3-1 (or the pseudogene TRBV3-2), the J gene TRBJ1-2; no clear D gene. The length of the CDR3 is 14 residues. CDR1 and CDR2 (germline): LGHDT, YNNKEL (reference sequence). V gave up 0 bases and J gave up 2 bases, with 7 bases separating them.

CDR3 sequence: CASTGSTTEQFF. The CDR3 coding sequence is TGTGCCAGCACTGGATCGACGACGGAGCAGTTCTTC. The rearrangement joins TRBV5-5 to TRBJ2-1, with unresolved D. V was cut by 6 bases and J by 10 bases, with 14 bases left in between. This CDR3 comprises 12 residues. Germline lookup yields CDR1 SGHKS and CDR2 YYEKEE (reference sequence).

V usage is TRBV7-3 and J usage is TRBJ2-3; TRBD2 aligns across 14 bases. The V gene's germline CDR1 is SGHTA and CDR2 FQGTGA. CDR3 length: 17 residues. V lost 5 bases and J lost 3; bases outside the gene matches: 7. The CDR3 spells CASSPPGLAGATDTQYF. The CDR3 coding sequence is TGTGCCAGCAGCCCCCCGGGACTAGCGGGAGCAACAGATACGCAGTATTTT.

This clone was observed once. The chain employs TRBV5-6 and TRBJ1-1, with D possibly TRBD1 on 5 matching bases. The CDR3 length is 14 residues. Deletions cut 2 bases from V and 2 bases from J, with 10 bases between. CDR1 and CDR2 (germline): SGHDT, YYEEEE. In DNA, the CDR3 is TGTGCCAGCAGCTTACGCAGGACAAACACTGAAGCTTTCTTT. It codes for CASSLRRTNTEAFF.

This chain joins TRBV2 and TRBJ2-7; D gene uncertain. The CDR3 spans 13 residues. Germline assignment: CDR1 SNHLY and CDR2 FYNNEI. V lost 5 bases and J 2 bases, leaving 10 bases between the germline ends. CDR3 amino acids: CASSSDGPYEQYF. CDR3 bases: TGTGCCAGCAGTTCGGACGGACCCTACGAGCAGTACTTC. The full variable domain, rest sourced from reference TRBV2 and TRBJ2-7, is EPEVTQTPSHQVTQMGQEVILRCVPISNHLYFYWYRQILGQKVEFLVSFYNNEISEKSEIFDDQFSVERPDGSNFTLKIRSTKLEDSAMYFCASSSDGPYEQYFGPGTRLTVT.

This chain links TRBV9 with TRBJ1-2; 9 bases agree with TRBD1. V lost 4 bases, J lost 8 bases, and 9 bases stayed unmatched. The CDR3 is made up of 14 amino acids. Germline V gene data show CDR1 as SGDLS and CDR2 as YYNGEE. Written as DNA, the CDR3 is TGTGCCAGCAGCTTAACCGGGACAGGGCTCGGCTACACCTTC. Translated, it gives CASSLTGTGLGYTF.

The rearrangement uses TRBV5-8 and TRBJ2-1; no definite D call. CDR3 size: 14 residues. Trimming pared 6 bases from V and 10 bases from J, leaving 20 bases between. CDR1 is SGHTS and CDR2 is YDEGEE in the germline V gene. The CDR3 region is CASTRLGPGDEQFF. CDR3 coding DNA: TGTGCCAGCACCCGCTTGGGTCCCGGAGACGAGCAGTTCTTC.

The chain couples TRBV19 to TRBJ2-7; no definite D call. V lost 3 bases and J lost 2, with 14 bases in between. Per the germline V gene, CDR1 is LNHDA and CDR2 is SQIVND (reference sequence). The length of the CDR3 is 15 residues. The CDR3 coding sequence is TGTGCCAGTAGTATTGTCGGTCAAGGCACCTACGAGCAGTACTTC. It specifies CASSIVGQGTYEQYF.

The gene calls are TRBV27 and TRBJ2-1, with D possibly TRBD2 on 6 matching bases. Germline CDR1 MNHEY, CDR2 SMNVEV (reference sequence). Trimming cost V 0 bases and J 3 bases, with 12 bases left between them. The CDR3 runs to 16 residues. The CDR3 region is CASSLSPGTVYNEQFF. DNA for the CDR3: TGTGCCAGCAGTTTATCCCCAGGGACTGTCTACAATGAGCAGTTCTTC.

The chain joins TRBV15 to TRBJ2-5, with TRBD1 as a possible D gene (6 bases). Trimming shortened V by 5 bases and J by 5 bases, and 15 bases separated the two germline ends. Looked up from germline, CDR1 is LNHNV and CDR2 is YYDKDF (reference sequence). CDR3 size: 14 residues. CDR3 nucleotides: TGTGCCACCAGCGGTGATGGGGGCGGGGAGACCCAGTACTTC. It specifies CATSGDGGGETQYF.

V is TRBV12-3 or TRBV12-4 and J is TRBJ1-1; D gene unclear. The CDR3 is 13 residues long. V lost 7 bases to trimming and J lost 2 bases, with 11 bases between them. The CDR3 protein is CASTLRGNTEAFF. The CDR3 region has the DNA TGTGCCAGCACCCTCCGGGGAAACACTGAAGCTTTCTTT.

The V and J genes are TRBV4-2 and TRBJ1-2; a weak D match, TRBD1 (5 bases). CDR1 is LGHNA, CDR2 YNFKEQ, per germline. V was clipped by 0 bases and J by 4 bases, with 12 bases between them. The CDR3 loop spans 15 amino acids. CDR3 in DNA: TGTGCCAGCAGCCAAGACGGGACCTGGACCTATGGCTACACCTTC. It specifies CASSQDGTWTYGYTF.

This chain links TRBV6-5 with TRBJ2-1; the match to TRBD1 covers 7 bases. Germline loops: CDR1 MNHEY, CDR2 SVGAGI. Trimming removed 5 bases from V and 0 bases from J; junction bases left unmatched: 4. This CDR3 comprises 15 residues. The CDR3 loop reads CASSTGTASYNEQFF. The DNA for the CDR3 is TGTGCCAGCAGTACCGGGACAGCCTCCTACAATGAGCAGTTCTTC.